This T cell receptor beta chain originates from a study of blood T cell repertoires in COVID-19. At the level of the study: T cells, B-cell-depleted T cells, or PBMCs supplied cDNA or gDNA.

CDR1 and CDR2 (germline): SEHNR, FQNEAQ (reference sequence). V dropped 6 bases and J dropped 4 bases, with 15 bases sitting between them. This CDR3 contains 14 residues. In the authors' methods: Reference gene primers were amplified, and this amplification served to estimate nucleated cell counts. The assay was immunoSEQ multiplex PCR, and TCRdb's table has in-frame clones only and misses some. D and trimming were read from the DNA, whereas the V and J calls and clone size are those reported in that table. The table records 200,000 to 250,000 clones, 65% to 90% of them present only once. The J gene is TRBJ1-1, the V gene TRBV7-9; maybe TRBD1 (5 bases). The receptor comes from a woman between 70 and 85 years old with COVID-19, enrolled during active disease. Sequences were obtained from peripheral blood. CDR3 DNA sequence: TGTGCCAGCAGTCTCAATCAGGGAGGCACTGAAGCTTTCTTT. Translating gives CASSLNQGGTEAFF.